What follows are 23 T cell receptor delta chains derived from one specimen sequenced in a study of delta chains in infants with herpesvirus infections. Gamma-chain- and delta-chain-specific primers converted PBMC RNA into TCR cDNA. TCRdb processed the RT-PCR reads again with the CATT caller. The sample shows some 1,500 delta-chain clones, around 28% of them seen only once. The sample in question was peripheral blood, obtained at time point 1 of longitudinal follow-up. Receptors originate from a human donor who was a Ugandan infant, either HIV-exposed or HIV-unexposed (not recorded which).

Concerning this clone: A much larger clone differs by one base, so this may be a read error. The sample has other DNA sequences that encode this CDR3 too. This rearrangement joins TRDV1 to TRDJ1, with 9 bases fitting TRDD3. CDR1 TSWWSYY and CDR2 QGS come from the germline V gene. This CDR3 has 18 amino acids. The CDR3: CALGEHTTWGISTDKLIF. CDR3 DNA: TGTGCTCTTGGAGAACACACTACGTGGGGGATAAGCACCGATAAACTCATCTTT.

This clone was observed a single time. It is likely a read error: a sequence one base away is far more abundant. The same CDR3 can be traced to other DNA sequences in this sample. CDR3 residues: CACDTVGIRSWDTRQMFF. The CDR3 nucleotides are TGTGCCTGTGACACCGTGGGGATACGCTCCTGGGACACCCGACAGATGTTTTTC. This rearrangement joins TRDV2 to TRDJ3, with 9 bases matching TRDD3. With V trimmed by 0 bases and J by 0 bases, 2 bases remained unmatched. This CDR3 comprises 18 residues. The germline V gene encodes CDR1 GEAIGNYY and CDR2 EKD.

This clone is classed as hyperexpanded. The sample has other DNA sequences that encode this CDR3 too. V is TRDV1 and J is TRDJ1; TRDD3 matches at 11 bases. The CDR3 totals 20 residues. The germline V gene has CDR1 TSWWSYY and CDR2 QGS. Trimming cost V 5 bases and J 2 bases; bases outside gene matches: 19. The CDR3 nucleotides read TGTGCTCTTGGGAACACCGGTGGTAGACTACTGGGGGATAAGACCGATAAACTCATCTTT. Translated: CALGNTGGRLLGDKTDKLIF.

V and J are TRDV2 and TRDJ1; 7 positions match TRDD3. Looked up from germline, CDR1 is GEAIGNYY and CDR2 is EKD. J lost 0 bases, V lost 2 bases, and 8 bases had no gene match. This CDR3 has 16 residues. The CDR3, as DNA: TGTGCCTGTGACAAGCTGGGGATAGAGAACACCGATAAACTCATCTTT. Its protein is CACDKLGIENTDKLIF.

J is TRDJ1 and V is TRDV1; 11 nucleotides align to TRDD3. Germline CDR1 reads TSWWSYY; CDR2 reads QGS. Trimming at V came to 2 bases and at J to 6 bases, leaving 17 bases not matched to a gene. The CDR3 length is 19 residues. Here the CDR3 DNA reads TGTGCTCTTGGGGAAGGGGGATCCCTACTGGGGGATAGGGGGAATAAACTCATCTTT. Amino acids: CALGEGGSLLGDRGNKLIF.

This clone was found a few times. The rearrangement uses TRDV2 and TRDJ3; 7 bases are a match to TRDD3. The germline gives CDR1 GEAIGNYY, CDR2 EKD. The length of the CDR3 is 21 residues. Trimming took 1 base from V and 0 from J; bases not matched to a gene: 14. CDR3 sequence: CACDTGWGTRTLSWDTRQMFF. CDR3 DNA: TGTGCCTGTGACACTGGGTGGGGGACCCGGACCCTCTCCTGGGACACCCGACAGATGTTTTTC.

By proportion, this clone is medium-sized. V usage is TRDV2 and J usage is TRDJ1, with 9 nucleotides matching TRDD3. The CDR3 spans 17 residues. CDR1 is GEAIGNYY, CDR2 EKD, per germline. V was clipped by 3 bases and J by 0 bases; unmatched bases: 10. The CDR3 region has the DNA TGTGCCTGTGACGTCAAAAGACTGGGGGACTACACCGATAAACTCATCTTT. It codes for CACDVKRLGDYTDKLIF.

By frequency in the sample, this clone is medium-sized (0.01 to 0.1%). V usage is TRAV14/DV4 and J usage is TRDJ1; the match to TRDD3 covers 8 bases. Germline CDR1 and CDR2: TSDPSYG and QGSYDQQN (reference sequence). The V segment lost 6 bases and the J segment 1 base; nucleotides outside the gene matches: 16. The CDR3 is 18 amino acids. The CDR3 DNA sequence: TGTGCAATGAGCTCCTACAGTGGGATACGCGAGTTCACCGATAAACTCATCTTT. Its translation is CAMSSYSGIREFTDKLIF.

The table lists this clone with a count of one. A much bigger clone sits one base away, suggesting this may be a read error. This chain links TRDV2 with TRDJ2; 12 nucleotides align to TRDD3. The DNA end favors TRDJ1, so the J call may be wrong. This CDR3 has 16 amino acids. The germline gives CDR1 GEAIGNYY, CDR2 EKD. For the CDR3, the DNA is TGTGCCTGTGACGTACTGGGGGATACTTTGACAGCACAACTCATCTTT. Amino acids: CACDVLGDTLTAQLIF.

This clone is classed as medium-sized. Other DNA sequences in this sample translate to the same CDR3. The chain employs TRDV2 and TRDJ2; TRDD3 matches at 12 bases. The CDR3 is 14 amino acids. V was clipped by 3 bases and J by 8 bases; unmatched bases: 3. Germline V CDR1 and CDR2: GEAIGNYY, EKD. CDR3 residues: CACDVLGDTAQLFF. Written as DNA, the CDR3 is TGTGCCTGTGACGTACTGGGGGATACCGCACAACTCTTCTTT.

Relative to its sample, this clone is medium-sized. The chain recombines TRDV1 with TRDJ1; D remains unclear. V lost 1 base and J 0 bases, leaving 15 bases between the germline ends. CDR1 and CDR2 from the germline V gene are TSWWSYY and QGS. The CDR3 totals 17 residues. The CDR3 loop reads CALGEPFPVIYTDKLIF. The CDR3 DNA reads as TGTGCTCTTGGGGAACCATTCCCTGTGATTTACACCGATAAACTCATCTTT.

By share, this clone ranks as medium-sized. This sequence joins TRDV2 and TRDJ1, with 10 positions matching TRDD3. This CDR3 is 19 amino acids long. With V trimmed by 1 base and J by 0 bases, 13 bases remained unmatched. Looked up from germline, CDR1 is GEAIGNYY and CDR2 is EKD. The CDR3 protein is CACDTVLGDFSRYTDKLIF. CDR3 DNA: TGTGCCTGTGACACAGTACTGGGGGATTTCTCCCGATACACCGATAAACTCATCTTT.

In this sample, this clone is medium-sized. The J gene is TRDJ3, the V gene TRDV1, with D hard to call. CDR1 TSWWSYY and CDR2 QGS come from the germline V gene. Deletions cut 0 bases from V and 0 bases from J, with 15 bases between. There are 20 residues in the CDR3. CDR3 sequence: CALGELVLSAGSWDTRQMFF. CDR3 coding DNA: TGTGCTCTTGGGGAACTTGTCTTATCCGCCGGCTCCTGGGACACCCGACAGATGTTTTTC.

This chain joins TRDV2 and TRDJ2; 10 bases fit TRDD3. V lost 0 bases, J lost 0 bases, and 3 bases stayed unmatched. The CDR3 extends over 17 amino acids. Germline V gives CDR1 GEAIGNYY, CDR2 EKD. The CDR3 spells CACDTVGGYALTAQLFF. The CDR3 DNA follows: TGTGCCTGTGACACCGTGGGGGGATACGCTTTGACAGCACAACTCTTCTTT.

Note on this clone: This sequence may be a read error, since a much larger clone differs from it by one base. Other DNA sequences within the sample encode an identical CDR3. This chain links TRDV2 with TRDJ2; 12 nucleotides align to TRDD3. V lost 3 bases and J lost 3; bases outside the gene matches: 10. The CDR3 is 18 residues long. The germline V gene has CDR1 GEAIGNYY and CDR2 EKD. The CDR3 region has the DNA TGTGCCTGTGACCCCGTACTGCTGGGGGATACGGTGACAGCACAACTCTTCTTT. It codes for CACDPVLLGDTVTAQLFF.

By sample share, this clone is large. This chain joins TRDV2 and TRDJ3, with 9 bases aligning to TRDD3. After removal of 3 bases from V and 0 bases from J, the junction contained 2 bases not matched to a gene. Germline V lookup: CDR1 GEAIGNYY, CDR2 EKD. The CDR3 is 17 residues long. The CDR3 region has the DNA TGTGCCTGTGACTACTGGGGGAGCTCCTGGGACACCCGACAGATGTTTTTC. It codes for CACDYWGSSWDTRQMFF.

This clone is large. Other DNA sequences within the sample encode an identical CDR3. V gene TRDV1 combines with J gene TRDJ1; tentative D call: TRDD3 (6 bases). CDR1 is TSWWSYY, CDR2 QGS, per germline. Trimming shortened V by 0 bases and J by 4 bases, and 21 bases separated the two germline ends. The CDR3 length is 18 residues. The CDR3 sequence is CALGELISKAGDDDKLIF. The CDR3 nucleotides are TGTGCTCTTGGGGAACTTATCAGTAAGGCCGGGGATGACGATAAACTCATCTTT.

Regarding this clone: This sequence is one base from a far larger clone and is likely a read error. The chain recombines TRDV2 with TRDJ3, with D possibly TRDD3 on 5 matching bases. The germline gives CDR1 GEAIGNYY, CDR2 EKD. The V gene lost 0 bases and the J gene lost 0 bases, with 8 bases spanning the gap. CDR3 length equals 17 residues. The chain's CDR3 is CACDTRGGSWDTRQMFF. The CDR3 region has the DNA TGTGCCTGTGACACCCGGGGGGGCTCCTGGGACACCCGACAGATGTTTTTC.

The chain employs TRDV1 and TRDJ1; 8 nucleotides agree with TRDD2. In germline, CDR1 is TSWWSYY, CDR2 QGS. J gave up 0 bases and V 3 bases, and 15 bases lay outside the gene matches. CDR3 length equals 19 residues. This chain's CDR3 is CALGEPMAFLGKYTDKLIF. The CDR3 region has the DNA TGTGCTCTTGGGGAGCCGATGGCCTTCCTAGGGAAGTACACCGATAAACTCATCTTT.

Concerning this clone itself: A far larger clone is just one base off, so this is likely a read error. This CDR3 reads CARDTVGIRSWDTRQMFF. CDR3 nucleotide sequence: TGTGCCCGTGACACCGTAGGGATACGCTCCTGGGACACCCGACAGATGTTTTTC. The rearrangement links TRDV2 to TRDJ3, with 8 bases aligning to TRDD3. CDR1 GEAIGNYY and CDR2 EKD come from the germline V gene. This CDR3 is built from 18 residues.

Judged by abundance, this clone is medium-sized. At the DNA level, this CDR3 is encoded by other sequences in the same sample as well. V and J are TRDV2 and TRDJ1; 12 bases agree with TRDD3. Germline CDR1 GEAIGNYY, CDR2 EKD. CDR3 length: 17 residues. V trimming: 0 bases; J trimming: 4 bases; junction bases outside the gene matches: 8. The CDR3 nucleotides read TGTGCCTGTGACACCTTGGCTGGGGGATACGCGAACGATAAACTCATCTTT. It codes for CACDTLAGGYANDKLIF.

By frequency in the sample, this clone is medium-sized. This chain uses TRDV2 with TRDJ2; 9 nucleotides align to TRDD3. From germline, CDR1 is GEAIGNYY and CDR2 EKD. CDR3 length equals 18 residues. V lost 0 bases, J lost 0 bases, and 7 bases stayed unmatched. The CDR3 DNA reads as TGTGCCTGTGACACCTTAGTGGGGGATAGGACTTTGACAGCACAACTCTTCTTT. Its translation is CACDTLVGDRTLTAQLFF.

By its share, this clone is medium-sized. In DNA form, the CDR3 reads TGTGCTCTTGGGGAACGGGGGGGGTACTCCTGGGACACCCGACAGATGTTTTTC. Translated: CALGERGGYSWDTRQMFF. V usage is TRDV1 and J usage is TRDJ3, with TRDD3 as a possible D gene (5 bases). The germline V gene encodes CDR1 TSWWSYY and CDR2 QGS. This CDR3 comprises 18 residues. Trimming removed 1 base at V and 0 bases at J, with 10 bases between.